The 28 T cell receptor beta chains reported below all come from one sample, sequenced in a study of T cell responses to AZD1222 COVID-19 vaccine. TCRdb's copy holds only in-frame clones and misses some; the assay was immunoSEQ multiplex PCR. The table records about 150,000 clones, roughly 86% of them present only once. The material was peripheral blood, obtained 28 days after the second dose of the MenACWY control vaccine. Receptor source: an adult who received the MenACWY meningococcal vaccine as a control.

The chain links TRBV11-2 to TRBJ2-5, with TRBD2 matching over 10 bases. Germline assignment: CDR1 SGHAT and CDR2 FQNNGV. This CDR3 contains 14 residues. J gave up 3 bases and V 5 bases, and 3 bases lay outside the gene matches. The CDR3 DNA reads as TGTGCCAGCAGCCAACTAGCGGGGAAAGAGACCCAGTACTTC. Protein sequence: CASSQLAGKETQYF.

V gene TRBV29-1 combines with J gene TRBJ2-3; D uncertain. Germline V gene lookup returns CDR1 SQVTM and CDR2 ANQGSEA. The CDR3 has 13 amino acids. The CDR3 protein is CSGRSGNTDTQYF. CDR3 nucleotide sequence: TGCAGTGGTCGGTCAGGAAACACAGATACGCAGTATTTT.

This clone showed up just once. The chain is built from TRBV19 and TRBJ2-5, with D unresolved. Trimming removed 5 bases from V and 5 bases from J, with 15 bases in between. Germline values: CDR1 LNHDA, CDR2 SQIVND (reference sequence). The CDR3 sequence is 14 residues long. The CDR3 nucleotides read TGTGCCAGTAGTTCCCCCCTAAGGGCCGAGACCCAGTACTTC. This codes for CASSSPLRAETQYF.

This chain links TRBV10-2 with TRBJ2-3; a possible D gene is TRBD1 (6 bases). This CDR3 spans 13 amino acids. Trimming removed 3 bases from V and 3 bases from J, with 7 bases in between. Germline loops: CDR1 WSHSY, CDR2 SAAADI. The CDR3 here is CASSEQGTDTQYF. The CDR3 region has the DNA TGCGCCAGCAGTGAACAGGGAACAGATACGCAGTATTTT.

The chain links TRBV7-9 to TRBJ1-2; TRBD1 might be the D (5 bases). CDR3 size: 13 residues. V was shortened by 0 bases and J by 6 bases, with 8 bases between the two germline ends. Germline CDR1 and CDR2: SEHNR and FQNEAQ (reference sequence). CDR3 in DNA: TGTGCCAGCAGCTTAGCGTCACAGGATGGCTACACCTTC. Protein sequence: CASSLASQDGYTF.

This chain connects TRBV19 to TRBJ1-1, with D possibly matching TRBD1 (5 bases). V lost 1 base and J 2 bases, leaving 8 bases between the germline ends. The CDR3 is made up of 14 amino acids. Germline lookup yields CDR1 LNHDA and CDR2 SQIVND (reference sequence). Written as DNA, the CDR3 is TGTGCCAGTAGTATAGTCCAGGGAAACACTGAAGCTTTCTTT. The encoded protein is CASSIVQGNTEAFF.

CDR3 sequence reads: CAWSVNSNYGYTF. In nucleotides, the CDR3 is TGTGCCTGGAGTGTCAACAGTAACTATGGCTACACCTTC. The gene calls are TRBV30 and TRBJ1-2; D not certain. The germline V gene encodes CDR1 GTSNPN and CDR2 SVGIG (reference sequence). The CDR3 covers 13 residues. With 0 bases removed from V and 1 base from J, the gap between germline ends came to 6 bases.

The chain combines TRBV10-1 with TRBJ1-6; no clear D. The CDR3 runs to 13 residues. CDR1 and CDR2 from the germline V gene are WNHNN and SYGVQD (reference sequence). With 6 bases removed from V and 7 bases from J, the gap between germline ends came to 10 bases. CDR3 amino acids: CASSDHRNSPLHF. In nucleotides, the CDR3 is TGCGCCAGCAGCGACCACAGAAATTCACCCCTCCACTTT.

The chain is built from TRBV11-3 and TRBJ2-3, with 12 bases that match TRBD2. Looked up from germline, CDR1 is SGHNT and CDR2 is YENEEA. The CDR3 totals 17 residues. V gave up 6 bases and J gave up 0 bases; unmatched junction bases: 7. CDR3 amino acids: CASRKTGTSGSTDTQYF. For the CDR3, the DNA is TGTGCCAGCAGGAAAACCGGGACTAGCGGGAGCACAGATACGCAGTATTTT.

J is TRBJ2-2 and V is TRBV24-1; TRBD1 agrees at 7 bases. CDR3 length: 15 amino acids. In germline, CDR1 is KGHDR, CDR2 SFDVKD. V was clipped by 4 bases and J by 3 bases; unmatched bases: 4. The CDR3 DNA is TGTGCCACCAGTGAGACGACAGGGTACACCGGGGAGCTGTTTTTT. Translation gives CATSETTGYTGELFF.

The chain has TRBV28 and TRBJ1-5; no reliable D call. Germline V lookup: CDR1 MDHEN, CDR2 SYDVKM. With 4 bases removed from V and 1 base from J, the gap between germline ends came to 11 bases. This CDR3 contains 15 residues. Here the CDR3 DNA reads TGTGCCAGCAGTTCAAAGGTACGGAGCAATCAGCCCCAGCATTTT. Translating it yields CASSSKVRSNQPQHF.

This chain uses TRBV18 with TRBJ2-1; 10 bases agree with TRBD2. The V gene end was trimmed by 1 base and the J gene end by 1 base; junction bases not matched to a gene: 1. Germline CDR1 is KGHSH and CDR2 is LQKENI. The CDR3 consists of 16 residues. CDR3 amino acids: CASSPLAGGSYNEQFF. The CDR3 bases are TGTGCCAGCTCACCACTAGCGGGGGGTTCCTACAATGAGCAGTTCTTC.

The chain couples TRBV28 to TRBJ1-6, with D tentatively TRBD1 (5 bases). V lost 4 bases and J 9 bases, leaving 22 bases between the germline ends. Germline CDR1 and CDR2: MDHEN and SYDVKM. This CDR3 is 17 amino acids long. This CDR3 reads CASSSGHRSPSVSPLHF. Here the CDR3 DNA reads TGTGCCAGCAGTTCCGGACACAGGAGTCCTTCGGTTTCACCCCTCCACTTT.

The V call is TRBV9, the J call TRBJ1-1, with 8 bases that match TRBD1. The trim removed 3 bases at V and 7 bases at J, leaving 8 bases unmatched. The CDR3 extends over 14 amino acids. Germline CDR1 reads SGDLS; CDR2 reads YYNGEE. The CDR3 region is CASSGDRGLGEAFF. CDR3 DNA sequence: TGTGCCAGCAGCGGAGACAGGGGCCTTGGTGAAGCTTTCTTT.

The CDR3 sequence is CASSLQGINYGYTF. DNA for the CDR3: TGCGCCAGCAGCCTACAGGGGATTAACTATGGCTACACCTTC. The genes are TRBV5-1 and TRBJ1-2; 7 nucleotides align to TRBD1. Losses at the gene ends were 4 bases for V and 1 base for J; bases not matched to a gene: 4. Germline V lookup: CDR1 SGHRS, CDR2 YFSETQ. This CDR3 has 14 amino acids.

The V gene is TRBV6-5, the J gene TRBJ2-5; TRBD2 might be the D (6 bases). The CDR3 extends over 16 amino acids. The germline V gene encodes CDR1 MNHEY and CDR2 SVGAGI. Deletions cut 4 bases from V and 1 base from J, with 16 bases between. The CDR3 DNA reads TGTGCCAGCAGTTCGGGACTCCGGAACGGCCAAGAGACCCAGTACTTC. It encodes CASSSGLRNGQETQYF.

The CDR3 loop is CASSWKGSYGYTF. The DNA for the CDR3 is TGCGCCAGCAGCTGGAAAGGGAGCTATGGCTACACCTTC. The rearrangement uses TRBV5-1 and TRBJ1-2; no reliable D call. Germline V gene sequence: CDR1 SGHRS, CDR2 YFSETQ. V was clipped by 3 bases and J by 4 bases, with 10 bases between them. The CDR3 length is 13 residues.

V is TRBV3-1 (or the pseudogene TRBV3-2) and J is TRBJ2-7; D is uncertain. The CDR3 covers 17 residues. In germline, CDR1 is LGHDT, CDR2 YNNKEL (reference sequence). Trimming shortened V by 1 base and J by 2 bases, and 18 bases separated the two germline ends. The CDR3 DNA sequence: TGTGCCAGCAGCCAAGTACTTGGCCCGAACCCCACCTACGAGCAGTACTTC. Translating it yields CASSQVLGPNPTYEQYF.

The chain combines TRBV2 with TRBJ1-2; D is unclear. Trimming cost V 7 bases and J 9 bases, with 12 bases left between them. Germline CDR1 SNHLY, CDR2 FYNNEI. This CDR3 contains 11 residues. The CDR3 sequence is CASTLVTSYTF. In DNA form, the CDR3 reads TGTGCCAGCACCCTCGTGACGAGCTACACCTTC.

The chain employs TRBV7-3 and TRBJ2-4; D possibly corresponds to TRBD2 (6 bases). The CDR3 length is 12 residues. Germline V gene sequence: CDR1 SGHTA, CDR2 FQGTGA. With 4 bases removed from V and 13 bases from J, the gap between germline ends came to 14 bases. The CDR3 is CASSSDGGSQYF. CDR3 nucleotide sequence: TGTGCCAGCAGCTCGGACGGGGGATCACAGTACTTC.

The chain recombines TRBV20-1 with TRBJ2-1; TRBD2 matches 12 bases. Trimming took 3 bases from V and 8 from J; bases not matched to a gene: 8. Germline V gene data show CDR1 as DFQATT and CDR2 as SNEGSKA (reference sequence). This CDR3 comprises 15 residues. The CDR3: CSASNLAGGGHEQFF. The DNA of the CDR3 is TGCAGTGCTAGTAACCTAGCGGGAGGGGGGCATGAGCAGTTCTTC.

CDR3 loop: CASTYTGVAAFF. CDR3 bases: TGTGCCAGCACCTATACAGGGGTCGCAGCTTTCTTT. The genes are TRBV5-6 and TRBJ1-1; 7 nucleotides align to TRBD1. The CDR3 contains 12 residues. Germline CDR1 SGHDT, CDR2 YYEEEE. V was clipped by 6 bases and J by 10 bases; unmatched bases: 9.

The J gene is TRBJ1-2, the V gene TRBV18; no reliable D call. Germline values: CDR1 KGHSH, CDR2 LQKENI. The CDR3 runs 13 residues. The V and J ends lost 2 bases and 3 bases respectively, with 7 bases between them. The CDR3 sequence: CASSPGSHYGYTF. CDR3 DNA: TGTGCCAGCTCACCAGGAAGTCACTATGGCTACACCTTC.

This chain links TRBV7-2 with TRBJ2-2; D may correspond to TRBD1 or TRBD2 (6 bases each). Looked up from germline, CDR1 is SGHTA and CDR2 is FQGNSA. CDR3 length equals 17 residues. Trimming left V 4 bases short and J 5 bases short, with 20 bases between. DNA of the CDR3: TGTGCCAGCAGCTCACCCAGTGGGGGGCCGGGGACCGGGGAGCTGTTTTTT. Translation gives CASSSPSGGPGTGELFF.

The V gene is TRBV11-2, the J gene TRBJ1-1, with D maybe TRBD1 (5 bases). Germline values: CDR1 SGHAT, CDR2 FQNNGV. The CDR3 is made up of 16 amino acids. V was shortened by 2 bases and J by 2 bases, with 15 bases between the two germline ends. CDR3 nucleotides: TGTGCCAGCAGCTTATCGGGGGAACTTTTTAACACTGAAGCTTTCTTT. Translated, it gives CASSLSGELFNTEAFF. Filled out from reference TRBV11-2 and TRBJ1-1, the complete variable domain reads EAGVAQSPRYKIIEKRQSVAFWCNPISGHATLYWYQQILGQGPKLLIQFQNNGVVDDSQLPKDRFSAERLKGVDSTLKIQPAKLEDSAVYLCASSLSGELFNTEAFFGQGTRLTVV.

CDR3 protein: CASSFSPDYEQYF. Here the CDR3 DNA reads TGTGCCAGCAGTTTTAGTCCCGACTACGAGCAGTACTTC. This sequence joins TRBV27 and TRBJ2-7; the D is unclear. V lost 3 bases to trimming and J lost 3 bases, with 9 bases between them. The length of the CDR3 is 13 residues. Germline CDR1 reads MNHEY; CDR2 reads SMNVEV (reference sequence).

The chain couples TRBV10-3 to TRBJ1-1; TRBD1 matches 11 bases. Germline V gives CDR1 ENHRY, CDR2 SYGVKD. The CDR3 extends over 14 amino acids. V lost 6 bases, J lost 1 base, and 1 base stayed unmatched. The chain's CDR3 is CAIRGTGGNTEAFF. The CDR3 coding sequence is TGTGCCATCAGGGGGACAGGGGGGAACACTGAAGCTTTCTTT.

As DNA, the CDR3 is TGTGCCAGCGCCGCGGACACCCAAGAGACCCAGTACTTC. As protein: CASAADTQETQYF. This sequence joins TRBV12-3 or TRBV12-4 and TRBJ2-5; weak D call: TRBD1 (5 bases). CDR3 size: 13 residues. Trimming removed 8 bases from V and 1 base from J, with 11 bases in between.